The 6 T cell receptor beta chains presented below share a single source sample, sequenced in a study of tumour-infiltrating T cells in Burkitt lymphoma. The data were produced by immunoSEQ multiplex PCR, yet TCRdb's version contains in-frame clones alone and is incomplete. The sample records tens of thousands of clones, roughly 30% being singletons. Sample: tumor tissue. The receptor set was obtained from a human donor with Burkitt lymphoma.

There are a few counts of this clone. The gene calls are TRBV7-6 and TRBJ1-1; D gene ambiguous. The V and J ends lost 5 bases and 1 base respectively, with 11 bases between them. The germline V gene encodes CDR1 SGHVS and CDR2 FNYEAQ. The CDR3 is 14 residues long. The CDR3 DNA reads TGTGCCAGCAGCCCACCGGGGAGGAACACTGAAGCTTTCTTT. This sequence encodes CASSPPGRNTEAFF.

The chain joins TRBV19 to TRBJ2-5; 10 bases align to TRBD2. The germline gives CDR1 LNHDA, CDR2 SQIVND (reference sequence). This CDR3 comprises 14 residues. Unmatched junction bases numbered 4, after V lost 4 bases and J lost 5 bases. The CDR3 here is CASSTRGLAETQYF. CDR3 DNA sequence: TGTGCCAGTAGTACAAGGGGACTAGCGGAGACCCAGTACTTC.

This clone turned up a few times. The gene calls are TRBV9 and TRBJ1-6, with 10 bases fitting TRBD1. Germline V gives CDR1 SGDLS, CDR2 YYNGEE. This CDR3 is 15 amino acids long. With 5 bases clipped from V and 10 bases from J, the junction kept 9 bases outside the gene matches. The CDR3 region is CASSHDRGLNSPLHF. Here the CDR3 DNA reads TGTGCCAGCAGTCACGACAGGGGGCTTAACTCACCCCTCCACTTT. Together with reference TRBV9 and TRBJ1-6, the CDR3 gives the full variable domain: DSGVTQTPKHLITATGQRVTLRCSPRSGDLSVYWYQQSLDQGLQFLIQYYNGEERAKGNILERFSAQQFPDLHSELNLSSLELGDSALYFCASSHDRGLNSPLHFGNGTRLTVT.

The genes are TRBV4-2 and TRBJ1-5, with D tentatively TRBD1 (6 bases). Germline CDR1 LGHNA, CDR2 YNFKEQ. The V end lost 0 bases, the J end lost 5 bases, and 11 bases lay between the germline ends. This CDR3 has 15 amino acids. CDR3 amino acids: CASSQEAQGYQPQHF. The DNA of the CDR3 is TGTGCCAGCAGCCAAGAAGCACAGGGTTATCAGCCCCAGCATTTT.

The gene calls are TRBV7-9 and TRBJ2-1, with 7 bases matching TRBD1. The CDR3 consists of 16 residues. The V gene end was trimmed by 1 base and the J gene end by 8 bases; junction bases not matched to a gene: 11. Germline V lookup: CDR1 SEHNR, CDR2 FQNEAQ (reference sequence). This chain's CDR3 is CASSLVSGGEFDEQFF. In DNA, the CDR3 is TGTGCCAGCAGCTTAGTTTCAGGGGGTGAATTCGATGAGCAGTTCTTC.

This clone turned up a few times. The CDR3 sequence: CASSQVERRDTDTQYF. The CDR3 DNA follows: TGCGCCAGCAGCCAAGTTGAGCGGCGAGACACAGATACGCAGTATTTT. The chain is built from TRBV4-1 and TRBJ2-3; D may be TRBD2 (5 bases). The germline V gene encodes CDR1 MGHRA and CDR2 YSYEKL. The germline V and J ends were trimmed by 1 base and 2 bases, with 13 bases remaining between them. The CDR3 consists of 16 residues.